This entry is about one T cell receptor beta chain. Its antigen remains unknown. This entry is derived from a study of T cell repertoires in cytomegalovirus infection. General study findings and limits: The response measured ex vivo was dominated by TCR beta clonotypes (HLA-C-restricted and CMV-specific).

TCRdb redid the calling of the reads with MiXCR, one entry per CDR3 protein. The table lists approximately 990,000 distinct CDR3 sequences, about a third of them singletons. The sequencing used cultured CD8+ T cells from PBMCs, collected from culture after CMV antigen stimulation. The source of this sequence is a human donor in good health (CMV status not recorded). Some clones in this sample may be carry-over from other donors' samples.

CDR3 nucleotides: TGTGCCAGCAGCCAAGAAAGAGAATGGATGTATGAAAAACTGTTTTTT. The encoded protein is CASSQEREWMYEKLFF. The gene calls are TRBV14 and TRBJ1-4; D gene ambiguous. V was trimmed by 0 bases and J by 6 bases, leaving 14 bases between them. The germline CDR1 and CDR2 sequences are SGHDN and FVKESK. CDR3 size: 16 residues.